Below, one T cell receptor beta chain is given with its context. This sample is part of a study of preoperative IRX-2 immunotherapy in early breast cancer. Documented treatment: preoperative locoregional IRX-2 cytokine immunotherapy. Samples came from a phase Ib trial of preoperative locoregional IRX-2 cytokine immunotherapy. Generated by immunoSEQ multiplex PCR, the TCRdb table keeps only in-frame clones and is missing some. The data hold around 39,000 clones, with around 96% observed a single time. CDR1 and CDR2 (germline): SGHRS, YFSETQ. With V trimmed by 4 bases and J by 5 bases, 5 bases remained unmatched. CDR3 length equals 13 residues.

The TCR originated in a human donor with breast cancer. The sample in question was tumor tissue, obtained after IRX-2 immunotherapy. The V and J genes are TRBV5-1 and TRBJ2-5, with 7 bases matching TRBD1. CDR3 sequence reads: CASSRDRSETQYF. The CDR3 coding sequence is TGCGCCAGCAGCCGGGACAGATCGGAGACCCAGTACTTC.